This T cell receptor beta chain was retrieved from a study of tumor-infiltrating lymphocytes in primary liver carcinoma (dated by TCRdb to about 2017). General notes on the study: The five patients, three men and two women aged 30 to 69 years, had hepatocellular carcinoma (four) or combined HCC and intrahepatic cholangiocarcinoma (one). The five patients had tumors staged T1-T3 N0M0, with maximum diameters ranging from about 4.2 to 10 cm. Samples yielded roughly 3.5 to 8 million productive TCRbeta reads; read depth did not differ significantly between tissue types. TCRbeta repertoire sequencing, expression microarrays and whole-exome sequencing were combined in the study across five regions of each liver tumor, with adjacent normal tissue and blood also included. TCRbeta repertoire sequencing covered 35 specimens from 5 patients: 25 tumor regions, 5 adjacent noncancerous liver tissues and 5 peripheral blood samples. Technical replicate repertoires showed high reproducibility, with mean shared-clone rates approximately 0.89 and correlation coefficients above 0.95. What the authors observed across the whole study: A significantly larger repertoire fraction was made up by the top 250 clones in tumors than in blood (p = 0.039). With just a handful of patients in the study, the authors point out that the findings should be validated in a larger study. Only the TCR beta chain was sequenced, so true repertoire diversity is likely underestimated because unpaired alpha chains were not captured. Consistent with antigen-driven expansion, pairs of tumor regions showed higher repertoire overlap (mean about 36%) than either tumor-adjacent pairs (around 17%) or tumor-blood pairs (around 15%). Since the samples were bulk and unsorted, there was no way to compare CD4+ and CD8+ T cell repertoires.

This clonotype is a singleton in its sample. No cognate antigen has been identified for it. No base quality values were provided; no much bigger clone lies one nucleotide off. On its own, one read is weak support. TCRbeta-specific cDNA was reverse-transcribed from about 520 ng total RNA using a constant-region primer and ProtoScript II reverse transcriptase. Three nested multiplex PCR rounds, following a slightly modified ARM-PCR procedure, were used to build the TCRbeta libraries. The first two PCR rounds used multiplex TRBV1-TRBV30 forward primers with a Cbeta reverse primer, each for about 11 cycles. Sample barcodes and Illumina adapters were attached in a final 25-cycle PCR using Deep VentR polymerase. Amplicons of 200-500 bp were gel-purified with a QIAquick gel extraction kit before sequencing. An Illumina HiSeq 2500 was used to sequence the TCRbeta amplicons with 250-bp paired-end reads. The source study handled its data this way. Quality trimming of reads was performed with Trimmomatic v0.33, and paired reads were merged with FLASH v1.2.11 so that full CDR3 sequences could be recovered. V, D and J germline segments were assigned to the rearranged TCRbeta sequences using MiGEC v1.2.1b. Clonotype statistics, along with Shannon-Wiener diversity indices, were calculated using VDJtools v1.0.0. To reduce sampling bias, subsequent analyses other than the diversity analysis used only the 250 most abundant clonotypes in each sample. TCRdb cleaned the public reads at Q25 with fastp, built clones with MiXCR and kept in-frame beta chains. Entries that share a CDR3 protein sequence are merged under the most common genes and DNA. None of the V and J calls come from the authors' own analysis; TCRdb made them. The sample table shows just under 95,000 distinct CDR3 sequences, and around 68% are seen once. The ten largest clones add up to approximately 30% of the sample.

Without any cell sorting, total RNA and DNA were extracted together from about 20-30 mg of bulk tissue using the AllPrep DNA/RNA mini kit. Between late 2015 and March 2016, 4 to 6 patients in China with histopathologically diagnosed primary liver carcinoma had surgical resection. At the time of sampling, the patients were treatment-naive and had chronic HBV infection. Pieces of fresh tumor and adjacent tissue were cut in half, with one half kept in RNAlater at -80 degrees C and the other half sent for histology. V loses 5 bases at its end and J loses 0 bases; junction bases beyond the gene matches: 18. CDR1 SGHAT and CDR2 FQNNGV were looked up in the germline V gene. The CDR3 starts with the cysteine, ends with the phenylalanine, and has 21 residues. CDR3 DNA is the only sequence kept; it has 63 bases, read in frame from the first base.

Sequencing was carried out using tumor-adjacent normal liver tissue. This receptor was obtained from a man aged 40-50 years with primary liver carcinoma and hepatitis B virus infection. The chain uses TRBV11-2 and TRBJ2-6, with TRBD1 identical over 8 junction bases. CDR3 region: CASSMGGDRGTSLSGANVLTF. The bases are TGTGCCAGCAGCATGGGGGGAGACAGGGGCACTTCTCTCTCTGGGGCCAACGTCCTGACTTTC.